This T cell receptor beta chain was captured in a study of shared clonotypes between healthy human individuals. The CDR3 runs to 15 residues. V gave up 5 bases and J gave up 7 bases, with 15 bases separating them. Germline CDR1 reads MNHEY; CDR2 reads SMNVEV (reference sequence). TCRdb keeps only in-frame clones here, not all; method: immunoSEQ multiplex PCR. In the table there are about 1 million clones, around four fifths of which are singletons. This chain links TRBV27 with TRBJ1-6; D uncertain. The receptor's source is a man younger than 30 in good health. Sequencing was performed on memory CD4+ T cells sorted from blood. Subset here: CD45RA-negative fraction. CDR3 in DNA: TGTGCCAGCAGTGAGGGTTCCCGGGCCAATTCACCCCTCCACTTT. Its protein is CASSEGSRANSPLHF.